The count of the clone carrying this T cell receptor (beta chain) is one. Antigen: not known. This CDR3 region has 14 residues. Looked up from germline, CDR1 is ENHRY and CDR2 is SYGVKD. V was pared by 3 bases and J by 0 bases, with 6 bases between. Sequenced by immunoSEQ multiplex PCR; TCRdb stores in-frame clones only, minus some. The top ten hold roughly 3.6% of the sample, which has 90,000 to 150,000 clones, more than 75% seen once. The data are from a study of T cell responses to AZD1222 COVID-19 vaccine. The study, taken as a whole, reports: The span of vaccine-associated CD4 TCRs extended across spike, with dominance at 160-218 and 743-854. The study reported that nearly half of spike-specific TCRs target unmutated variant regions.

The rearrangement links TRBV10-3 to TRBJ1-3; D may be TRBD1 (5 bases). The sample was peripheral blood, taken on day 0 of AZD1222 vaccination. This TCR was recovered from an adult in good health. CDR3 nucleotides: TGTGCCATCAGTGACGGGGCCTCTGGAAACACCATATATTTT. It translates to CAISDGASGNTIYF.